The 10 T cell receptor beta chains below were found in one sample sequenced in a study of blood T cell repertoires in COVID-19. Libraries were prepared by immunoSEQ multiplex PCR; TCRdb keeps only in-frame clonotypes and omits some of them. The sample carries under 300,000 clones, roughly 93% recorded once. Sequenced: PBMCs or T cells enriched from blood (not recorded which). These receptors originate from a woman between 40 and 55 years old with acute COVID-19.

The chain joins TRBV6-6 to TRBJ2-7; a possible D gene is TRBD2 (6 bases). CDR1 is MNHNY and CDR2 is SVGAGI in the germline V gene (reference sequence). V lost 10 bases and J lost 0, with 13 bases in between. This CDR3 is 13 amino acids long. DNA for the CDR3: TGTGCCACCCTTAGCGGAAACTCCTACGAGCAGTACTTC. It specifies CATLSGNSYEQYF.

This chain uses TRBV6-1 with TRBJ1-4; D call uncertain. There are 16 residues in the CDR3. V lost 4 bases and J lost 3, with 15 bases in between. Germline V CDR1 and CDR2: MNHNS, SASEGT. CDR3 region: CASSAPRQTPNEKLFF. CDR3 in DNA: TGTGCCAGCAGTGCGCCGCGACAAACTCCTAATGAAAAACTGTTTTTT.

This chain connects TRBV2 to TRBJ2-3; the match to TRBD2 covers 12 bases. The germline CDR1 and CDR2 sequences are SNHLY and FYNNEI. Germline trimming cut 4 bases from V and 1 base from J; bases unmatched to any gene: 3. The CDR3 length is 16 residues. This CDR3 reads CASSALAGGRTDTQYF. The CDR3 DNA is TGTGCCAGCAGTGCACTAGCGGGAGGTCGCACAGATACGCAGTATTTT. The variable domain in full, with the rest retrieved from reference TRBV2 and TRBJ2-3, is EPEVTQTPSHQVTQMGQEVILRCVPISNHLYFYWYRQILGQKVEFLVSFYNNEISEKSEIFDDQFSVERPDGSNFTLKIRSTKLEDSAMYFCASSALAGGRTDTQYFGPGTRLTVL.

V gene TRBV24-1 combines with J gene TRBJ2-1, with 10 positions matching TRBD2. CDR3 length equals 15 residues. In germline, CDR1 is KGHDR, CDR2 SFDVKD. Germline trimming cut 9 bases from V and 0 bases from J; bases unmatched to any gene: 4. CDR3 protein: CATGLAESSYNEQFF. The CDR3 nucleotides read TGTGCCACCGGACTAGCGGAGAGCTCCTACAATGAGCAGTTCTTC.

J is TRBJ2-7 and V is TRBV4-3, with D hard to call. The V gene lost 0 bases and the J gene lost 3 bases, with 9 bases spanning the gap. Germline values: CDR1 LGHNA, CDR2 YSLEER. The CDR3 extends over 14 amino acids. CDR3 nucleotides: TGCGCCAGCAGCCAAGAGAGGCAGTTCTACGAGCAGTACTTC. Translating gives CASSQERQFYEQYF.

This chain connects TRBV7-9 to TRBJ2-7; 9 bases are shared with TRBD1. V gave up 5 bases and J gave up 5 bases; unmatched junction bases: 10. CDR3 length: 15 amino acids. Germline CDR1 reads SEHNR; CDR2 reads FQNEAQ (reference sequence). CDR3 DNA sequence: TGTGCCAGCAGCCCCGGGACAGGGTGGTCCCACGAGCAGTACTTC. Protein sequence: CASSPGTGWSHEQYF.

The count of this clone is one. CDR3 sequence: CASSRLAGANTGELFF. The CDR3 nucleotides are TGTGCCAGCAGTAGACTAGCGGGCGCGAACACCGGGGAGCTGTTTTTT. The chain uses TRBV5-4 and TRBJ2-2, with TRBD2 identical over 10 bases. The CDR3 has 16 amino acids. In germline, CDR1 is SGHNT, CDR2 YYREEE (reference sequence). Trimming removed 5 bases from V and 0 bases from J; junction bases left unmatched: 4. The whole variable domain, filled in from reference TRBV5-4 and TRBJ2-2, reads ETGVTQSPTHLIKTRGQQVTLRCSSQSGHNTVSWYQQALGQGPQFIFQYYREEENGRGNFPPRFSGLQFPNYSSELNVNALELDDSALYLCASSRLAGANTGELFFGEGSRLTVL.

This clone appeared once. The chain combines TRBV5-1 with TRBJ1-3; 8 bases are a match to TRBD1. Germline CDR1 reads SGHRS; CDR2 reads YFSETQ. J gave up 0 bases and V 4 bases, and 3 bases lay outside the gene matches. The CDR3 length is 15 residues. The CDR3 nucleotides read TGCGCCAGCAGCGCGGGGACAGGCTCTGGAAACACCATATATTTT. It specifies CASSAGTGSGNTIYF.

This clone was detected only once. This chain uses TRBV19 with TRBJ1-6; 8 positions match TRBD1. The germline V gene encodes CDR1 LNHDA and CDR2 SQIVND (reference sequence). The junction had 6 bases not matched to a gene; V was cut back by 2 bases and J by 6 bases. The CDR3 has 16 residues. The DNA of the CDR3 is TGTGCCAGTAGTATATCCGGGACAGGCATTAATTCACCCCTCCACTTT. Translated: CASSISGTGINSPLHF.

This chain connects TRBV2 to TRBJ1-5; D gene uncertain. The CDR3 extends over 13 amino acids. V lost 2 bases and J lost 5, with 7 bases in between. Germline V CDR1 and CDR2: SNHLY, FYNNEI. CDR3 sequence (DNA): TGTGCCAGCAGTGAACACGGAGATCAGCCCCAGCATTTT. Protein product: CASSEHGDQPQHF.